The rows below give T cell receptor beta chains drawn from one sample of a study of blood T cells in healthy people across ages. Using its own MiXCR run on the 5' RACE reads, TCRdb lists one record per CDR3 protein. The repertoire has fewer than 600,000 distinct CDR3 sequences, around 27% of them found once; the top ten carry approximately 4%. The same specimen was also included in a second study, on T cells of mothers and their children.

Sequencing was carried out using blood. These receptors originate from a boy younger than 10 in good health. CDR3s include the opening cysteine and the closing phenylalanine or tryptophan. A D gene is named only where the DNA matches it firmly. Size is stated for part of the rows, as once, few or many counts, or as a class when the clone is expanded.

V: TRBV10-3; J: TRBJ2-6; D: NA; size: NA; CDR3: CAADSGANVLTF; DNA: TGTGCCGCCGACTCTGGGGCCAACGTCCTGACTTTC
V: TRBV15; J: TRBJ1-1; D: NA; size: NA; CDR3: CATSTWGTEAFF; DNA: TGTGCCACCAGCACATGGGGCACTGAAGCTTTCTTT
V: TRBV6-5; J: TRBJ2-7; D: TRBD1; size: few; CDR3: CASTGGNNEQYF; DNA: TGTGCCAGCACAGGGGGCAACAACGAGCAGTACTTC
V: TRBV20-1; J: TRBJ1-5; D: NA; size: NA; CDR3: CSARDIINNQPQHF; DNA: TGCAGTGCTAGAGATATAATTAATAATCAGCCCCAGCATTTT
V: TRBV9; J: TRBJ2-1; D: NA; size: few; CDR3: CASSTRTGSSYNEQFF; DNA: TGTGCCAGCAGCACCCGGACCGGGAGCTCCTACAATGAGCAGTTCTTC
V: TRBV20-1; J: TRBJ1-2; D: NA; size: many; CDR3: CSARMGSDYGYTF; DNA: TGCAGTGCTAGAATGGGGAGCGACTATGGCTACACCTTC
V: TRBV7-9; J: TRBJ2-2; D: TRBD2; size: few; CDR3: CASSSSGRTGELFF; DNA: TGTGCCAGCAGCTCTAGCGGGAGGACCGGGGAGCTGTTTTTT
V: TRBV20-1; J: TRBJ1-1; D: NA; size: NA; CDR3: CSAREGARKAFF; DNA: TGCAGTGCTAGAGAGGGGGCGCGTAAAGCTTTCTTT
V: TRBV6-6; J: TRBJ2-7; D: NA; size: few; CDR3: CASGAGEQYF; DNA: TGTGCCAGCGGGGCCGGAGAGCAGTACTTC
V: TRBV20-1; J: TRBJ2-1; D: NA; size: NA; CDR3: CSVKGLWDEQFF; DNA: TGCAGTGTTAAAGGGTTGTGGGATGAGCAGTTCTTC
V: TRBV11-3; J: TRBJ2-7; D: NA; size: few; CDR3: CASSLLRGAYEQYF; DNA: TGTGCCAGCAGCCTACTGCGGGGAGCCTACGAGCAGTACTTC
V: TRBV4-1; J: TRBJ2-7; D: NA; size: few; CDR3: CASSQVSSLPYEQYF; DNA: TGCGCCAGCAGCCAAGTCTCGTCGCTACCCTACGAGCAGTACTTC
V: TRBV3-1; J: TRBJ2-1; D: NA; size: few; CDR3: CASSQDQGRGMNNEQFF; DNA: TGTGCCAGCAGCCAAGATCAGGGCAGGGGAATGAACAATGAGCAGTTCTTC
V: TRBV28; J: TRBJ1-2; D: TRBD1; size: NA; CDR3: CASRIPGGGYTF; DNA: TGTGCCAGCAGGATCCCAGGGGGTGGCTACACCTTC
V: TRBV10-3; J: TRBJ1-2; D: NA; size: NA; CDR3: CAISAQGSNYGYTF; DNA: TGTGCCATCAGTGCCCAGGGCAGCAACTATGGCTACACCTTC
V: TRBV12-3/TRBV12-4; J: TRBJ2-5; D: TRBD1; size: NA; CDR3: CASSPGQGGGVTQYF; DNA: TGTGCCAGCAGTCCGGGACAGGGCGGAGGAGTGACCCAGTACTTC
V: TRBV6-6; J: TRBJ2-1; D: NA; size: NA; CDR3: CASSVDGNSYNEQFF; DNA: TGTGCCAGCAGCGTAGACGGGAACTCCTACAATGAGCAGTTCTTC
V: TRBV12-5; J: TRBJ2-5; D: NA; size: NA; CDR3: CASGLSQTEETQYF; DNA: TGTGCTAGTGGTTTGTCTCAGACCGAAGAGACCCAGTACTTC
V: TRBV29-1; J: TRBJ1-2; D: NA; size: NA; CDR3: CSVFQFRQRGGTSNSDYGYTF; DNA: TGCAGCGTTTTTCAGTTTCGCCAAAGAGGGGGTACGAGCAATAGCGACTATGGCTACACCTTC
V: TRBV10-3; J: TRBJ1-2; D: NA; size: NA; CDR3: CAISEPNGYGYTF; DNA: TGTGCCATCAGTGAGCCCAACGGCTATGGCTACACCTTC
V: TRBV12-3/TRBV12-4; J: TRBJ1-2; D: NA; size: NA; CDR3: CASSGGTVGDVDGYTF; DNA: TGTGCCAGCAGTGGAGGGACCGTAGGGGACGTGGATGGCTACACCTTC
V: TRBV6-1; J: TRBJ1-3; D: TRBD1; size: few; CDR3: CASSEGPGQGASGNTIYF; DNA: TGTGCCAGCAGTGAGGGACCGGGACAGGGGGCATCTGGAAACACCATATATTTT
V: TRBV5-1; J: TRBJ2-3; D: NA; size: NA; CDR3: CASSLAGEDTQYF; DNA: TGCGCCAGCAGCTTGGCCGGGGAAGATACGCAGTATTTT
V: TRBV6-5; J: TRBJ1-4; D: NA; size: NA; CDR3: CASSPGPEQLFF; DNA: TGTGCCAGCAGCCCCGGACCCGAGCAACTGTTTTTT
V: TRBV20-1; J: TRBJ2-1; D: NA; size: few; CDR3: CSARDGILGKQFF; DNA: TGCAGTGCTAGAGATGGGATTCTGGGGAAGCAGTTCTTC
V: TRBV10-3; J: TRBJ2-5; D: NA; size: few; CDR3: CAISESGQPQETQYF; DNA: TGTGCCATCAGTGAGTCTGGACAACCACAAGAGACCCAGTACTTC
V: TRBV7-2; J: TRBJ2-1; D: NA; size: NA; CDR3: CASRLGRSSYNDQFF; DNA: TGTGCCAGCAGACTGGGACGAAGCTCCTACAATGACCAGTTCTTC
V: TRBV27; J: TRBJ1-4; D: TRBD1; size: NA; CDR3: CASSFQGGEKLFF; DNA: TGTGCCAGCAGTTTTCAGGGGGGGGAAAAACTGTTTTTT
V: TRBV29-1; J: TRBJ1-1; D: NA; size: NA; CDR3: CSVRGAEGTEAFF; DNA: TGCAGCGTCCGGGGGGCAGAGGGCACTGAAGCTTTCTTT
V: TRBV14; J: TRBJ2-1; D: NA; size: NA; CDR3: CASSQDPGLEQFF; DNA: TGTGCCAGCAGCCAAGACCCGGGACTTGAGCAGTTCTTC
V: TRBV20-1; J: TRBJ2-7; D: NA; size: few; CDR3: CSARVRGSYEQYF; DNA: TGCAGTGCTAGAGTGCGGGGCTCCTACGAGCAGTACTTC
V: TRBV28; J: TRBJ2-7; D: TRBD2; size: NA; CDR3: CASRNSGGSYEQYF; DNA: TGTGCCAGCAGAAATAGCGGGGGGTCCTACGAGCAGTACTTC
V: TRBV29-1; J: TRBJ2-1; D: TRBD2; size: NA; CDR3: CSVGPSGARNEQFF; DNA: TGCAGCGTGGGGCCTAGCGGGGCGAGGAATGAGCAGTTCTTC
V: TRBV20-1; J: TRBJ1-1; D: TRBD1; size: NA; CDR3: CSALPPDRGHTEAFF; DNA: TGCAGTGCTCTTCCCCCAGACAGGGGGCACACTGAAGCTTTCTTT
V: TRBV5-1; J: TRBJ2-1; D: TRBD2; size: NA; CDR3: CASSLPLTSGGYNEQFF; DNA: TGCGCCAGCAGCTTGCCCCTAACTAGCGGGGGCTACAATGAGCAGTTCTTC
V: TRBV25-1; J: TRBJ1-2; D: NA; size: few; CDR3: CASSPPGGRYGYTF; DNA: TGTGCCAGCAGTCCCCCGGGAGGGAGATATGGCTACACCTTC
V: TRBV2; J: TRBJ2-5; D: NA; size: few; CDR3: CASSELGGTQYF; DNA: TGTGCCAGCAGTGAGCTGGGTGGGACCCAGTACTTC
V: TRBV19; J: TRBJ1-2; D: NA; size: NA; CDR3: CASTRRGIPYTF; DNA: TGTGCCAGTACAAGACGGGGAATCCCCTACACCTTC
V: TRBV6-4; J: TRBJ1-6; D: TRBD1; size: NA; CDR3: CASSETGGRSPLHF; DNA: TGTGCCAGCAGTGAGACAGGGGGCAGGTCACCCCTCCACTTT
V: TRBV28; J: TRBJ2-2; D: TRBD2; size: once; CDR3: CASSSPSGSQTGELFF; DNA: TGTGCCAGCAGTTCTCCTAGCGGGAGTCAAACCGGGGAGCTGTTTTTT
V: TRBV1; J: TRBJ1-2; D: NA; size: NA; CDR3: CTSSLPDTRLVEGYTF; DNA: TGCACCAGCAGCCTTCCGGACACACGTTTAGTGGAGGGCTACACCTTC
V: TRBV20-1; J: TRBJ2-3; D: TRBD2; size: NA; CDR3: CSARLSPLAGFTDTQYF; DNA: TGCAGTGCTAGACTCTCCCCACTAGCGGGGTTCACAGATACGCAGTATTTT
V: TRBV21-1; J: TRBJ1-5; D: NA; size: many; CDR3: CASSILTGGFNQPQHF; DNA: TGTGCCAGCAGTATTTTGACAGGGGGTTTTAATCAGCCCCAGCATTTT
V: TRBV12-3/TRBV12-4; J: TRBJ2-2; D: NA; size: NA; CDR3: CASSPRPNTGELFF; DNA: TGTGCCAGCAGTCCTCGGCCCAACACCGGGGAGCTGTTTTTT
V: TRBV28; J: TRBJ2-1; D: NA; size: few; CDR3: CASSFSLEQFF; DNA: TGTGCCAGCAGTTTTAGCCTGGAGCAGTTCTTC
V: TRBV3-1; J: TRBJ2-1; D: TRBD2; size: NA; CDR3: CASSHGLAGEQFF; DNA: TGTGCCAGCAGCCACGGACTAGCCGGTGAGCAGTTCTTC
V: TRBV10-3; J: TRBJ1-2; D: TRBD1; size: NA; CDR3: CAISAEGAAYGYTF; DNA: TGTGCCATCAGTGCGGAGGGGGCGGCATATGGCTACACCTTC
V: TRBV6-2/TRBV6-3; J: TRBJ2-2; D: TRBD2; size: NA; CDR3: CASSVTSVYTGELFF; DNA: TGTGCCAGCAGTGTTACTAGCGTCTACACCGGGGAGCTGTTTTTT
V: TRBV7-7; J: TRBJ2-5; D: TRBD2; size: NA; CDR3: CASSLGRLAGGPGRTQYF; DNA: TGTGCTAGCAGCTTAGGAAGACTAGCGGGGGGTCCAGGGAGGACCCAGTACTTC
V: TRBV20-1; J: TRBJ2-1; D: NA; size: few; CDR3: CSAGDSNEQFF; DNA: TGCAGTGCGGGTGACAGCAATGAGCAGTTCTTC
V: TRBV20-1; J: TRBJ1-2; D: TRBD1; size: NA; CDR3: CSAGQGRYGYTF; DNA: TGCAGTGCTGGACAGGGCCGCTATGGCTACACCTTC